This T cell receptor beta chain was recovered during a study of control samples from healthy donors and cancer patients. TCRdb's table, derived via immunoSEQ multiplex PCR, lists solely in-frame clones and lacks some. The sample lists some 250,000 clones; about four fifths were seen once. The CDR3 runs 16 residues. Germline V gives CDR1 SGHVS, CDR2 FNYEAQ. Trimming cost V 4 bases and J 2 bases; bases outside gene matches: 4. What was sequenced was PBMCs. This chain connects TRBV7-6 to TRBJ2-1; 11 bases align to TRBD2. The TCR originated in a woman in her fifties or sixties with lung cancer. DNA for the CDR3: TGTGCCAGCAGCTCCACTAGCGGGGGCGCCTACAATGAGCAGTTCTTC. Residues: CASSSTSGGAYNEQFF.